The source of this T cell receptor (beta chain) is a study of CD8+CD57+ T cells in acquired aplastic anemia. Study in general: Recorded DNA amounts for sorted CD4+ and CD8+ cells had an average of 3.2 ug. Study-level findings and limits: Patients and controls had in common 25 to 30 CD8+ CDR3 sequences.

As for this clonotype: Its antigen is undetermined.

Researchers used genomic DNA as the template to profile TCR beta VDJ and CDR3. TCRdb re-analysed the reads in MiXCR, keeping a single row per CDR3 protein. The sample carries around 200,000 distinct CDR3 sequences, approximately 49% recorded once. The V gene end was trimmed by 4 bases and the J gene end by 4 bases; junction bases not matched to a gene: 4. Germline CDR1 SQVTM, CDR2 ANQGSEA. The CDR3 is 13 residues long. The specimen sequenced was sorted CD4+, CD8+, or CD8+CD57+ T cells (not recorded which) from PBMCs. V usage is TRBV29-1 and J usage is TRBJ1-2; TRBD1 agrees at 9 bases. This TCR came from a human donor in good health, serving as a control. CDR3 region: CSVATGGTYGYTF. In nucleotides, the CDR3 is TGCAGCGTTGCGACAGGGGGGACCTATGGCTACACCTTC.